This TCR beta chain was obtained from a study of blood T cell repertoires in COVID-19. Study as a whole: In each case, the material was cDNA or gDNA derived from T cells, B-cell-depleted T cells, or PBMCs.

In the authors' workflow: From reference gene primer amplification, estimates of nucleated cell counts were derived. Clones were read by immunoSEQ multiplex PCR, and TCRdb kept only the in-frame ones, dropping some. The V and J calls and clone size are taken from that table; D and trimming were inferred from the DNA. The table lists roughly 100,000 clones, 89% of them singletons. The CDR3 sequence is 13 residues long. Germline V lookup: CDR1 MDHEN, CDR2 SYDVKM. V was clipped by 8 bases and J by 8 bases, with 16 bases between them. The sequencing sample was made of peripheral blood. The sequence derives from a woman aged 80 or older in a cohort sampled during active COVID-19. The genes are TRBV28 and TRBJ2-1; D is unclear. The CDR3 bases are TGTGCCAGCGGAGCGCAGTGGTTCGATGAGCAGTTCTTC. As protein: CASGAQWFDEQFF.